This is a list of T cell receptor beta chains from one sample in a study of cytomegalovirus exposure and HLA in healthy donors. The method was immunoSEQ multiplex PCR; TCRdb's version includes in-frame clones alone and lacks a portion of them. The repertoire holds 150,000 to 200,000 clones, with roughly 87% as singletons. Sequencing was done on a sample of PBMCs. All receptors come from a boy aged 2 to 10 in good health and CMV-seronegative. Each CDR3 is given with its conserved first and last residue.

J gene	V gene	CDR3 protein
TRBJ2-7	TRBV19	CASSRGVGTGVGEQYF
TRBJ1-6	TRBV6-5	CASSQGGSYNSPLHF
TRBJ2-1	TRBV11-2	CASSSPGVSEQFF
TRBJ2-7	TRBV10-3	CAISESSASGSWEQYF
TRBJ1-2	TRBV30	CAWRGGGLFFAGYTF
TRBJ1-1	TRBV5-1	CASYLNLDTEAFF
TRBJ1-3	TRBV6-6	CASSYAAGGNTIYF
TRBJ1-2	TRBV7-2	CASSSLPPLNYGYTF
TRBJ2-1	TRBV19	CASSATSDSYNEQFF
TRBJ2-7	TRBV27	CASRPGTSGAYEQYF
.	TRBV5-1	CASSLTPGQGAEQYF
TRBJ1-5	TRBV6-1	CASRWTGLIQPQHF
TRBJ1-1	TRBV2	CASSEAGRGNTEAFF
TRBJ1-1	TRBV7-3	CASSDDPGTEAFF
TRBJ2-3	TRBV9	CASSVQGWADTQYF
TRBJ2-1	TRBV30	CAWETGQYNEQFF
TRBJ1-1	TRBV5-1	CASSLAHMNTEAFF
TRBJ2-3	TRBV11-2	CASSLAGVSDTQYF
TRBJ1-1	TRBV28	CASSFLDRQRNTEAFF
TRBJ2-5	TRBV30	CAWLADLAETQYF
TRBJ1-6	TRBV28	CASSPSTGGISPLHF
.	TRBV28	CATLPHRDRGYEQYF
TRBJ1-4	TRBV2	CASNMVPQEEKLFF
TRBJ2-1	TRBV7-9	CASSHRSSYNEQFF
.	TRBV7-8	CASSLRGQGANEQYF
TRBJ1-6	TRBV10-2	CASRSGDLGGLSPLHF
TRBJ1-4	TRBV6-5	CASSYSRNEKLFF
TRBJ1-1	TRBV7-3	CASSLGRGYGNTEAFF
TRBJ1-1	TRBV30	CAWSPDRNTEAFF